The 5 T cell receptor beta chains listed next were all sequenced from one sample in a study of human T cells and chemical hapten exposure. TCRdb redid the calling of the RACE reads with MiXCR, one entry per CDR3 protein. The sample includes 150,000 to 200,000 distinct CDR3 sequences, 14% of them seen just once. As for time point: patch test 1, 2 weeks after DPC sensitization. Treatment described: therapeutic diphenylcyclopropenone sensitization with weekly scalp DPC. The specimen was whole blood, collected in connection with sensitization to the hapten diphenylcyclopropenone (DPC). All receptors derive from a woman in her 30s with alopecia areata. Some clones in this sample may be carry-over from other donors' samples.

In its sample, this clonotype was seen a few times. The J gene is TRBJ2-7, the V gene TRBV5-4, with 7 nucleotides matching TRBD1. The CDR3 spans 17 residues. V shed 2 bases and J 4 bases; nucleotides not matched to a gene: 15. Looked up from germline, CDR1 is SGHNT and CDR2 is YYREEE (reference sequence). CDR3 in DNA: TGTGCCAGCAGCTTCGGAAGATCACAGGGGAAATCGTACGAGCAGTACTTC. Amino acids: CASSFGRSQGKSYEQYF.

V is TRBV5-1 and J is TRBJ2-1, with a possible D match to TRBD2 (5 bases). Germline values: CDR1 SGHRS, CDR2 YFSETQ. This CDR3 spans 15 amino acids. The ends were cut back, 0 bases at V and 10 bases at J, with 17 bases in the middle. In DNA form, the CDR3 reads TGCGCCAGCAGCTTGGAGGGTTACCCAGCGGAAGAGCAGTTCTTC. It yields the protein CASSLEGYPAEEQFF.

This clonotype was recorded at least ten times. The chain carries TRBV18 and TRBJ1-4, with 7 positions matching TRBD1. The V and J ends lost 6 bases and 3 bases, in that order; junction bases with no gene match: 7. The germline gives CDR1 KGHSH, CDR2 LQKENI. CDR3 length equals 15 residues. This CDR3 reads CASSRQTGSNEKLFF. CDR3 bases: TGTGCCAGCTCGCGACAGACAGGGTCTAATGAAAAACTGTTTTTT.

The genes are TRBV5-1 and TRBJ2-7, with D possibly matching TRBD1 (6 bases). This CDR3 is built from 13 residues. Germline V gene lookup returns CDR1 SGHRS and CDR2 YFSETQ. The V and J ends lost 4 bases and 2 bases respectively, with 10 bases between them. CDR3 amino acids: CASSRDNAYEQYF. The CDR3 nucleotides are TGCGCCAGCAGCCGGGACAATGCCTACGAGCAGTACTTC.

The V call is TRBV4-1, the J call TRBJ1-1; no clear D. In germline, CDR1 is MGHRA, CDR2 YSYEKL. This CDR3 region has 14 residues. Trimming cost V 4 bases and J 7 bases, with 16 bases left between them. The CDR3 reads CASSRVRNGDEAFF. The CDR3, as DNA: TGCGCCAGCAGCCGCGTCCGGAACGGAGATGAAGCTTTCTTT.